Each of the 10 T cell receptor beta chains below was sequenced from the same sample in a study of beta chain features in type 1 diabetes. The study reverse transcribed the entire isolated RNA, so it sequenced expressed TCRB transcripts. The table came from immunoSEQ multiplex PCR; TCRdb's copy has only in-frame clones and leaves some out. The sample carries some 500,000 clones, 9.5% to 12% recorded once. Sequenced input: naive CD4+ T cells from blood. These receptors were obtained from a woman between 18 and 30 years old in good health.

The DNA of the CDR3 is TGTGCCAGCAGCCCCACCGGCTGGACTGCACCTAGCACAGATACGCAGTATTTT. Translation: CASSPTGWTAPSTDTQYF. This sequence joins TRBV5-6 and TRBJ2-3; D might be TRBD2 (5 bases). The V end was cut by 4 bases, the J end by 0 bases, with 21 bases between. The length of the CDR3 is 18 residues. The germline gives CDR1 SGHDT, CDR2 YYEEEE.

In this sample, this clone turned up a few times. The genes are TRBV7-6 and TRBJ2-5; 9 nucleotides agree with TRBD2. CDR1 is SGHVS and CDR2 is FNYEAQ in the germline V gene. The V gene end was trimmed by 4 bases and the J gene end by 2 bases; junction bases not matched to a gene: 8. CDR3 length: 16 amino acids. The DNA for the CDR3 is TGTGCCAGCAGCTCAGGCGCGGGGGGGATACAAGAGACCCAGTACTTC. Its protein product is CASSSGAGGIQETQYF.

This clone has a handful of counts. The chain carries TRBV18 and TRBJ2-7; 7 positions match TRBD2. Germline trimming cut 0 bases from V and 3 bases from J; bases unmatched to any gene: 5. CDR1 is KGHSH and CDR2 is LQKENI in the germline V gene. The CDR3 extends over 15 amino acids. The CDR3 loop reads CASSPPNQRDYEQYF. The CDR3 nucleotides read TGTGCCAGCTCACCACCCAACCAGCGGGACTACGAGCAGTACTTC.

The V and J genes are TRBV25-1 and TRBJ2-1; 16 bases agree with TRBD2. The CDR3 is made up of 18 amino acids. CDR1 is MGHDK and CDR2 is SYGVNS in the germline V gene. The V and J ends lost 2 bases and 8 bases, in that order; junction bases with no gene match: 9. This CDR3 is CASSEGGWGTSGRDEQFF. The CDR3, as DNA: TGTGCCAGCAGTGAAGGGGGGTGGGGGACTAGCGGGAGGGATGAGCAGTTCTTC.

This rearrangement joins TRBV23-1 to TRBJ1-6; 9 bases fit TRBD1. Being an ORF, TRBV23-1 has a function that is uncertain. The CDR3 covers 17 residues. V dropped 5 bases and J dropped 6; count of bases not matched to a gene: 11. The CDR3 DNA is TGCGCCAGCAGTGGACAGGGGAGGATCAGGTCTAATTCACCCCTCCACTTT. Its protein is CASSGQGRIRSNSPLHF.

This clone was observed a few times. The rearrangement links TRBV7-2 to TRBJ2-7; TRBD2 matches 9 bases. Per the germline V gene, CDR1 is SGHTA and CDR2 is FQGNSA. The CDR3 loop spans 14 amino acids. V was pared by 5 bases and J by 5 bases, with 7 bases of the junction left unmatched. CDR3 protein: CASSRREGLHEQYF. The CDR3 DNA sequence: TGTGCCAGCAGCCGGCGGGAGGGCCTCCACGAGCAGTACTTC.

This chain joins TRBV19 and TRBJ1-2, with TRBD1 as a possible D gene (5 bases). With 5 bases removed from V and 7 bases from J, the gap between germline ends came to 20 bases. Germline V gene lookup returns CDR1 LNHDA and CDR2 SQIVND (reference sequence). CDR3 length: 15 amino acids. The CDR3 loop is CASSPHRDLQPGYTF. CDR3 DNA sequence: TGTGCCAGTAGTCCGCATCGGGACTTACAACCTGGCTACACCTTC.

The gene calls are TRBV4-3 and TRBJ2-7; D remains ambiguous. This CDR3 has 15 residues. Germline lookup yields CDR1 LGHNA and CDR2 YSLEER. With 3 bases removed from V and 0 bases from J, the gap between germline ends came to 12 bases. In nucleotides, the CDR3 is TGCGCCAGCAGCCAGGTTATAATGGGCTCCTACGAGCAGTACTTC. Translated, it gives CASSQVIMGSYEQYF.

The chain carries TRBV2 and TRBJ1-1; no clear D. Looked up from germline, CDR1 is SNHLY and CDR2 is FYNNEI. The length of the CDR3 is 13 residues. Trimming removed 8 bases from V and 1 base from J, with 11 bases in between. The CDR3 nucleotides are TGTGCCAGCTCGGGAGAGCAGAACACTGAAGCTTTCTTT. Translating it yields CASSGEQNTEAFF.

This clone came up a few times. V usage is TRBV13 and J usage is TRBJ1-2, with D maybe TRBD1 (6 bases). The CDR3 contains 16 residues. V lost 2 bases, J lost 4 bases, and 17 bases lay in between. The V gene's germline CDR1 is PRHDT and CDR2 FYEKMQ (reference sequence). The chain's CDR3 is CASSLSPLRRGYGYTF. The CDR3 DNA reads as TGTGCCAGCAGCTTATCCCCTTTACGCAGGGGCTATGGCTACACCTTC.